This T cell receptor (beta chain) was sequenced in a study of HIV-infected patients and healthy controls (dated by TCRdb to 2013 to 2016). General notes on the study: The question the study tested was whether immune perturbation and reconstitution could be captured by deep TCR repertoire sequencing of small blood samples from HIV patients. Paper-wide results and their limitations: MAIT cell alpha-chain CDR3s were found at high frequency in healthy controls but were severely depleted in HIV+ repertoires. Mean usage differed significantly between HIV-infected patients and controls for eight alpha and eight beta V genes. The observed differences in diversity were not explained by the slight differences in age and sex profiles between the study cohorts. A major limit on how widely the findings apply, in the view of the authors, was that only sixteen HIV-infected individuals were processed. In the study, no determination of donor HLA types was made. Rare events from HIV-infected data received too much weight under size-matching, and comparisons were complicated by unequal numbers of distinct sequences between patients and controls. HIV-infected repertoires had significantly higher mean Gini indices than controls, possibly reflecting oligoclonality. Healthy control repertoires showed roughly threefold more distinct CDR3s and higher Shannon diversity than untreated HIV+ repertoires. The dynamics of distinct T-cell subpopulations could not be separated, and sequencing depth was restricted, because whole blood was used. Size-matched repertoire data did not replicate the apparent post-therapy recovery of the Gini index in HIV-infected patients. Pairing of alpha and beta chains was not determined in the samples. HIV-associated CDR3s exhibited a significant reduction in frequency during therapy, whereas CMV-associated CDR3s exhibited no significant change, although the majority increased in frequency. More CDR3s were shared between individuals among healthy controls than among HIV+ patients, as measured by Jaccard index and by the count of highly shared sequences.

Based on its abundance in the sample, this clonotype is medium-sized (0.01 to 0.1%). Its antigen specificity is not known. The sample holds no much larger clone one base away, and base qualities are not on file. 450 to 500 ng RNA was reverse transcribed with SuperScript III using primers against the alpha and beta constant regions. Alpha and beta chain libraries were generated separately via chain-specific third strand synthesis with multiplexing indices. In the protocol, all rearrangements within a chain were amplified with a single primer pair so that primer bias was avoided, and molecular barcodes were added to each cDNA molecule. The SP2 sequencing primer site and a random hexamer were carried on a 5' RACE adapter, to which purified cDNA was joined by T4 RNA Ligase 1. With slow temperature ramps used to favor optimal annealing, second strand synthesis was primed from the SP2 site with Phusion polymerase. Two random hexamer sequences, both added before amplification and joined together, made up the 12-nucleotide barcode of each molecule. A brief initial PCR introduced P5 and P7 adapter elements together with a second index, and a roughly 24-cycle amplification PCR using P5s and P7 primers was subsequently performed. A total of 25 to 30 PCR cycles were applied to the libraries, which were quantified on a Qubit, sized on a Bioanalyzer, and diluted to 4 to 4.5 nM. The normalized libraries were sequenced on an Illumina MiSeq using 2 x 250 paired-end kits. Reverse transcription reactions underwent purification over MinElute columns, with elution into around 9.9 ul Tris-Cl. A 1:1 ratio of AMPure XP beads was used to clean the adapter ligations after they had run for over 20 hours at 16 degrees C. The study's processing was this. Demultiplexed FASTQ files were processed with a modified Decombinator by which V, J, insert and barcode information was output. Sequences that shared a barcode but differed from the dominant sequence were discarded as errors, and original cDNA molecules were estimated by counting barcodes clustered at Levenshtein distance 3. Downstream analyses used R packages ineq, vegan, igraph and RCytoscape, with IMGT nomenclature and CDR3 definitions. To avoid skew from clonal expansion, each TCR was counted once, and V gene usage was computed over distinct sequences. Within a donor, similarity networks joined unique CDR3 amino acid sequences in every case where two of them were separated by a single Levenshtein edit. The authors compiled published HIV-specific CDR3s (almost 95 alpha, approximately 700 beta) and CMV-specific CDR3s (approximately 14 alpha, about 250 beta) and searched for them in the repertoires. It was shown by random subsampling to size-matched repertoires that the decreased diversity of patients was not caused by their lower sequence numbers. The raw public data were reprocessed by TCRdb itself: fastp quality trimming at Q25, MiXCR clonotype calling, in-frame beta chains only. Rows are combined by CDR3 protein, so each entry shows the most common genes and DNA. The V and J calls and clone size come from TCRdb's table, not from the authors' own analysis. For this sample there are fewer than 20,000 distinct CDR3 sequences; approximately 7% appear just once. The ten top clones hold approximately 8.3% of the sample.

The germline V and J ends show losses of 0 bases and 8 bases respectively, and no gene match explains 4 bases of the junction. From its cysteine to its phenylalanine, the CDR3 spans 15 amino acids. The sequence is cut down to CDR3 DNA, 45 bases in frame from base 1. Based on the germline V gene, the CDR1 and CDR2 sequences are LGHNA and YNFKEQ. Whole blood was used without fractionating the cells, so the repertoire represented all peripheral T cells without sorting. Around ten uninfected healthy donors were sampled as controls, four of whom were sampled twice about 3 months apart. A roughly 2.5 ml sample of peripheral blood was drawn into Tempus tubes for RNA extraction. The TURBO-DNase kit was used to remove leftover genomic DNA, and GLOBINclear was used to deplete globin mRNA.

Recombination joined TRBV4-2 with TRBJ1-2, and TRBD1 matches 12 of the central bases. Source material: blood. The TCR sequence derives from an adult in good health. The DNA sequence follows: TGTGCCAGCAGCCAAGATAGGGACAGGGGGCAAGGCTACACCTTC. This codes for CASSQDRDRGQGYTF.